The clone carrying this T cell receptor (beta chain) was recorded at least ten times. Its cognate antigen is unknown. The TCRbeta library was prepared with unique molecular identifiers. TCRdb itself ran the PCR reads through MiXCR, one entry per CDR3 protein. The repertoire holds hundreds of thousands of distinct CDR3 sequences, with under 30% as singletons. The sample belongs to a study of T-cell reconstitution after alpha-beta-depleted transplantation in children. Study outcomes and limitations: Newly made T cells mostly supplied T-cell counts and diversity one year after transplant.

CDR3 length: 13 residues. The germline CDR1 and CDR2 sequences are SGHTA and FQGNSA. V was clipped by 2 bases and J by 5 bases; unmatched bases: 3. The sample was PBMCs, taken before TCRalphabeta/CD19-depleted stem cell transplant. The chain joins TRBV7-2 to TRBJ2-7, with TRBD1 identical over 7 bases. This sequence was found in a girl aged 2-10 years with Fanconi anemia, due to receive a stem cell transplant. The CDR3, as DNA: TGTGCCAGCAGCTTAAACAGGGGAGACGAGCAGTACTTC. Protein: CASSLNRGDEQYF.